What follows are 21 T cell receptor beta chains derived from one specimen sequenced in a study of T-cell memory formation after mild COVID-19. TCRdb reanalysed the 5' RACE reads using MiXCR and keeps one entry per CDR3 protein. This sample has about 320,000 distinct CDR3 sequences, with more than 13% found just once. The sequenced sample was PBMCs or a T cell subset sorted from them (not recorded which). These TCRs come from a man in his late teens or twenties who had mild COVID-19 (a few samples of this study predate the infection). Cell type and time point are not known.

This clonotype was detected many times. An end of the junction differs from the germline gene, which may be a read error. The gene calls are TRBV5-1 and TRBJ1-1, with 9 bases that match TRBD1. There are 13 residues in the CDR3. Germline CDR1 and CDR2: SGHRS and YFSETQ. This chain's CDR3 is CASSLDRGTEAFF. Written as DNA, the CDR3 is TGTGCCAGCAGTTTGGACAGGGGCACTGAAGCTTTCTTT.

Only a few counts were recorded for this clonotype. The chain has TRBV6-2 or TRBV6-3 and TRBJ2-6; D possibly matches TRBD1 or TRBD2 (5 bases each). Between the trimmed V and J ends, which lost 5 bases and 0 bases, there was a span of 11 bases. Germline-derived CDR1 and CDR2 are MNHEY and SVGEGT. This CDR3 is built from 16 residues. The CDR3 reads CASSRDGYSGANVLTF. The CDR3 DNA follows: TGTGCCAGCAGTCGGGACGGATACTCTGGGGCCAACGTCCTGACTTTC.

This clonotype was seen a handful of times. The CDR3: CASSPSAGSEQYF. The CDR3 nucleotides are TGTGCCAGCAGCCCCTCAGCGGGTAGCGAGCAGTACTTC. The genes are TRBV3-1 and TRBJ2-7, with D possibly being TRBD2 (6 bases). Germline CDR1 LGHDT, CDR2 YNNKEL (reference sequence). The CDR3 contains 13 residues. V was pared by 4 bases and J by 6 bases, with 13 bases between.

This clonotype was observed a few times. The rearrangement joins TRBV20-1 to TRBJ1-2; D may be TRBD1 (6 bases). Trimming took 0 bases from V and 4 from J, leaving 18 bases between them. This CDR3 has 16 residues. Germline CDR1 reads DFQATT; CDR2 reads SNEGSKA (reference sequence). The chain's CDR3 is CSARDGPGAILYGYTF. The DNA of the CDR3 is TGCAGTGCTAGAGATGGCCCAGGGGCCATCCTCTATGGCTACACCTTC.

CDR3 loop: CATSRDLSGVLGETQYF. In DNA form, the CDR3 reads TGTGCCACCAGCAGAGACCTGTCAGGGGTCCTGGGAGAGACCCAGTACTTC. The rearrangement links TRBV15 to TRBJ2-5, with D perhaps matching TRBD1 (6 bases). In germline, CDR1 is LNHNV, CDR2 YYDKDF (reference sequence). Deletions cut 0 bases from V and 4 bases from J, with 18 bases between. The CDR3 runs 17 residues.

The gene calls are TRBV9 and TRBJ2-5, with 8 bases lining up with TRBD2. The ends lost 2 bases at V and 4 bases at J; junction bases unmatched: 7. This CDR3 is built from 15 residues. Germline V gives CDR1 SGDLS, CDR2 YYNGEE. In DNA form, the CDR3 reads TGTGCCAGCAGCGTTTATCCGGGACTAGGAGAGACCCAGTACTTC. This gives the protein CASSVYPGLGETQYF.

The CDR3 DNA reads TGCAGTGGCAGACCACTAGCGGGGGGGTTCGCAGATACGCAGTATTTT. Protein: CSGRPLAGGFADTQYF. The chain couples TRBV20-1 to TRBJ2-3, with TRBD2 matching over 13 bases. Germline-derived CDR1 and CDR2 are DFQATT and SNEGSKA (reference sequence). V lost 7 bases and J lost 4; bases outside the gene matches: 11. The CDR3 runs 16 residues.

The chain joins TRBV9 to TRBJ2-3; D assignment may be TRBD1 or TRBD2 (5 bases each). The ends were cut back, 4 bases at V and 6 bases at J, with 15 bases in the middle. Germline loops: CDR1 SGDLS, CDR2 YYNGEE. This CDR3 comprises 14 residues. CDR3 loop: CASSYRDHLDTQYF. For the CDR3, the DNA is TGTGCCAGCAGCTACCGGGACCACTTGGATACGCAGTATTTT.

The chain has TRBV12-3 or TRBV12-4 and TRBJ2-7, with D uncertain. The CDR3 has 19 amino acids. V lost 4 bases and J lost 1, with 26 bases in between. CDR3 nucleotide sequence: TGTGCCAGCAGTTCAATCGGACCAGACCAAGTGGGCCGATCCTACGAGCAGTACTTC. Translation: CASSSIGPDQVGRSYEQYF.

In its sample, this clonotype was seen a few times. V gene TRBV4-3 combines with J gene TRBJ2-3, with D possibly matching TRBD2 (5 bases). V gave up 2 bases and J gave up 9 bases, with 18 bases separating them. Germline V gene sequence: CDR1 LGHNA, CDR2 YSLEER. The CDR3 extends over 15 amino acids. CDR3 region: CASSQRGSSLGTQYF. The CDR3 DNA sequence: TGCGCCAGCAGCCAAAGAGGGTCTAGCTTAGGGACGCAGTATTTT.

This clonotype was picked up many times. This rearrangement joins TRBV20-1 to TRBJ1-2, with 8 nucleotides matching TRBD1. The germline V gene encodes CDR1 DFQATT and CDR2 SNEGSKA (reference sequence). V gave up 3 bases and J gave up 4 bases; unmatched junction bases: 7. The CDR3 sequence is 14 residues long. The CDR3: CSASLQGAVYGYTF. The CDR3 nucleotides read TGCAGTGCTAGCCTTCAGGGGGCTGTCTATGGCTACACCTTC.

The count of this clonotype is one. CDR3 in amino acids: CASSLPGLAGENIQYF. The CDR3 DNA sequence: TGTGCCAGCAGCTTGCCGGGATTAGCGGGGGAAAACATTCAGTACTTC. V is TRBV11-2 and J is TRBJ2-4; the match to TRBD2 covers 9 bases. The CDR3 totals 16 residues. J lost 5 bases, V lost 3 bases, and 8 bases had no gene match. Germline V CDR1 and CDR2: SGHAT, FQNNGV.

This clonotype showed up just a few times. This rearrangement joins TRBV29-1 to TRBJ1-4; D perhaps matches TRBD1 (5 bases). The V and J ends lost 4 bases and 0 bases respectively, with 9 bases between them. Germline V gene data show CDR1 as SQVTM and CDR2 as ANQGSEA. This CDR3 contains 14 residues. The CDR3: CSVGQFTTNEKLFF. In DNA, the CDR3 is TGCAGCGTTGGACAGTTCACAACTAATGAAAAACTGTTTTTT.

This clonotype was detected many times. The chain has TRBV7-2 and TRBJ2-5; D is unclear. This CDR3 is 12 amino acids long. CDR1 is SGHTA, CDR2 FQGNSA, per germline. The V end was cut by 2 bases, the J end by 8 bases, with 9 bases between. CDR3: CASSLLRSTQYF. In DNA, the CDR3 is TGTGCCAGCAGCTTATTAAGATCCACCCAGTACTTC.

In this sample, this clonotype turned up a few times. The V and J genes are TRBV5-1 and TRBJ1-6; no definite D call. Germline CDR1 SGHRS, CDR2 YFSETQ. CDR3 length equals 14 residues. The ends were cut back, 0 bases at V and 7 bases at J, with 8 bases in the middle. This CDR3 reads CASSLGRRNSPLHF. The CDR3 coding sequence is TGCGCCAGCAGCTTGGGCAGACGGAATTCACCCCTCCACTTT.

This clonotype was observed a few times. The V and J genes are TRBV18 and TRBJ2-6; 7 positions match TRBD2. The CDR3 loop spans 15 amino acids. Germline CDR1 is KGHSH and CDR2 is LQKENI. V lost 7 bases to trimming and J lost 3 bases; unmatched junction nucleotides: 6. CDR3 loop: CASLRLAGGANVLTF. The CDR3 DNA follows: TGTGCCAGCTTACGACTAGCTGGTGGGGCCAACGTCCTGACTTTC.

This clonotype was seen only a few times. The chain carries TRBV7-2 and TRBJ1-2; D remains unclear. V was trimmed by 1 base and J by 3 bases, leaving 12 bases between them. The CDR3 consists of 15 residues. CDR1 is SGHTA and CDR2 is FQGNSA in the germline V gene. This chain's CDR3 is CASSLVGSLDYGYTF. For the CDR3, the DNA is TGTGCCAGCAGCTTAGTAGGGAGCCTGGACTATGGCTACACCTTC.

This clonotype was observed at least ten times. This chain connects TRBV5-1 to TRBJ2-3; no definite D call. The CDR3 contains 13 residues. V was pared by 1 base and J by 6 bases, with 9 bases between. Germline V gives CDR1 SGHRS, CDR2 YFSETQ. The CDR3, as DNA: TGCGCCAGCAGCTTGCGAGTCGTGGATACGCAGTATTTT. As protein: CASSLRVVDTQYF.

The table lists this clonotype with a few counts. The genes are TRBV4-1 and TRBJ2-3; tentative D call: TRBD2 (7 bases). The CDR3 runs 16 residues. The germline V gene has CDR1 MGHRA and CDR2 YSYEKL. Deletions cut 1 base from V and 3 bases from J, with 14 bases between. Written as DNA, the CDR3 is TGCGCCAGCAGCCAAGGAGACAGGCGGGGGACAGATACGCAGTATTTT. As protein: CASSQGDRRGTDTQYF.

This clonotype has more than one count but fewer than ten. The chain employs TRBV18 and TRBJ1-5; D might be TRBD1 (5 bases). The CDR3 extends over 15 amino acids. The germline V gene has CDR1 KGHSH and CDR2 LQKENI. With 6 bases removed from V and 12 bases from J, the gap between germline ends came to 24 bases. CDR3 protein: CASSYRDGERGNQHF. The CDR3 region has the DNA TGTGCCAGCTCCTACCGGGACGGAGAAAGGGGTAACCAGCATTTT.

The chain combines TRBV7-8 with TRBJ1-5; D remains ambiguous. Germline-derived CDR1 and CDR2 are SGHVS and FQNEAQ. The CDR3 loop spans 12 amino acids. Trimming took off 5 bases at V and 5 bases at J, with 7 bases between the two ends. The CDR3 DNA sequence: TGTGCCAGCAGCCTCGACGATCAGCCCCAGCATTTT. Its translation: CASSLDDQPQHF. The variable domain in full, with the rest retrieved from reference TRBV7-8 and TRBJ1-5, is GAGVSQSPRYKVAKRGQDVALRCDPISGHVSLFWYQQALGQGPEFLTYFQNEAQLDKSGLPSDRFFAERPEGSVSTLKIQRTQQEDSAVYLCASSLDDQPQHFGDGTRLSIL.